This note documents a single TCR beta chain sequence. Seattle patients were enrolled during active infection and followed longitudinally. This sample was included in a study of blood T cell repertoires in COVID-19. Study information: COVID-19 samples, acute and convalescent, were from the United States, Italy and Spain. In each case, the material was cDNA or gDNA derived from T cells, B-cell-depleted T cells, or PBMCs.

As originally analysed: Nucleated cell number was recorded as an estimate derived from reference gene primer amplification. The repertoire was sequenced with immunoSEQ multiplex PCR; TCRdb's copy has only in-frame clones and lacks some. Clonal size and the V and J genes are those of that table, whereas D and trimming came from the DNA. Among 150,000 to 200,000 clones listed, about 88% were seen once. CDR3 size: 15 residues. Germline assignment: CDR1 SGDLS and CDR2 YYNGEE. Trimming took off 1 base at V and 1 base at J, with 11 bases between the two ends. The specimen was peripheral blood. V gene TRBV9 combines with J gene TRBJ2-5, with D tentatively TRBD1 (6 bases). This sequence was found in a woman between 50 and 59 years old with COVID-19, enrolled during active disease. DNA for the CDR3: TGTGCCAGCAGCGTAAACGTGGGGGCCCAAGAGACCCAGTACTTC. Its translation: CASSVNVGAQETQYF.